This T cell receptor beta chain was observed in a study of chemoradiotherapy in HPV16-positive cancers. Study results and limitations: For HPV16-positive patients, expanding HPV-responsive T cells associated with longer recurrence-free survival. Functional assays defining HPV-specific T cells used only two HPV16-positive patients. Non-HPV-specific T cells did not expand in tumors during treatment, whereas candidate HPV-specific clones and E7-related motifs did.

Clones were sequenced by immunoSEQ multiplex PCR, and TCRdb holds only the in-frame ones, with some missing. The sample includes more than 20,000 clones, roughly nine tenths of them seen just once. Repertoires were sampled repeatedly during chemoradiotherapy. The V segment lost 3 bases and the J segment 4 bases; nucleotides outside the gene matches: 6. CDR1 and CDR2 from the germline V gene are SGHRS and YFSETQ. This CDR3 comprises 15 residues. The table lists this clone with a count of one. Its antigen is undetermined. Source: blood, taken from a patient who underwent chemoradiotherapy. The receptor's source is a human donor with HPV-associated anogenital cancer. The J gene is TRBJ2-3, the V gene TRBV5-1, with 9 nucleotides matching TRBD1. CDR3 residues: CASSSRGQGADTQYF. The CDR3 DNA reads as TGCGCCAGCAGCTCTAGGGGACAGGGAGCAGATACGCAGTATTTT.